This T cell receptor beta chain was identified during a study of T cells in Graves' hyperthyroidism and ophthalmopathy. Germline V gene lookup returns CDR1 SGHDN and CDR2 FVKESK. This CDR3 region has 13 residues. V lost 1 base and J 1 base, leaving 4 bases between the germline ends. Study-wide points: Blood held most thyroid clonotypes expanded above 0.001 frequency.

There were TCR beta CDR3 regions amplified from RNA transcripts. Primed by the HTBI set, a first-round RT-PCR was run on the TCR CDR3. TCRdb re-derived calls from the multiplex PCR reads in MiXCR, one entry per CDR3 protein. The sample has over 500,000 distinct CDR3 sequences; 12% to 15% are singletons. This clonotype was counted at least ten times. Its target is unknown. This clonotype was sampled from a woman in her thirties or forties with Graves' hyperthyroidism. Sequenced sample: blood. This chain connects TRBV14 to TRBJ1-1; D remains ambiguous. The CDR3 nucleotides are TGTGCCAGCAGCCAAGCCCGGAACACTGAAGCTTTCTTT. This sequence encodes CASSQARNTEAFF.